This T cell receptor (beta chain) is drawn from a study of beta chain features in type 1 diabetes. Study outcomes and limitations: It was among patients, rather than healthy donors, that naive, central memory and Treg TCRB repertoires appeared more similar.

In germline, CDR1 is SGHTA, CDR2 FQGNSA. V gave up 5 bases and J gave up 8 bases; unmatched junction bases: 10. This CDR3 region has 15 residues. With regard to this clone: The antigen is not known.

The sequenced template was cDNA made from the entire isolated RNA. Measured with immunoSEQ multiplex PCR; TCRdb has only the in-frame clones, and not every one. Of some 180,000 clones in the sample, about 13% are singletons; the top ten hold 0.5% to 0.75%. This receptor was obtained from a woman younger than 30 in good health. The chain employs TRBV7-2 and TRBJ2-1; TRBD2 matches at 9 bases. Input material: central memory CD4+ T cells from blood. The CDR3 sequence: CASSPRTGTSYEQFF. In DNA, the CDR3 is TGTGCCAGCAGCCCTAGGACCGGGACTAGCTATGAGCAGTTCTTC.